This TCR beta chain was sequenced in a study of blood T cell repertoires in COVID-19 (dated by TCRdb to the early 2020s). With regard to the full study: Collaborator samples came from the United States, Italy and Spain and covered acute and convalescent phases of COVID-19. The samples were drawn from the first 160 participants of the ongoing ImmuneRACE study and from 950 to 1,500 subjects provided by 6 global collaborators. HLA class I and class II types, where available, came from metadata supplied by the sample provider rather than from assay-based typing. Deeply sampled blood TCRbeta repertoires from subjects exposed to, actively infected with, or recovered from COVID-19 were included in the dataset. The material from the prospective study consisted of cDNA or gDNA derived from T cells, B-cell-depleted T cells, or PBMCs. A freely available public database, intended as a resource for researchers studying the immune response to SARS-CoV-2, is where the repertoires were released. A de-identified subject ID, COVID-19 status, age in years and sex were almost always included in the sample metadata. The study at large found these results: The amount of clinical and demographic metadata varied by source and participant and was provided uncurated.

Ends trimmed: V by 6 bases, J by 4 bases; bases unmatched to a gene: 4. The CDR3, cysteine through phenylalanine, is 13 amino acids long. Only the CDR3 part of the read is kept: 39 bases, read in frame from the first base. Based on the germline V gene, the CDR1 and CDR2 sequences are MNHEY and SVGAGI. One collaborating source in Seattle enrolled patients during active infection and followed them longitudinally through the course of disease. Whole blood was collected in K2EDTA tubes by collaborating institutions according to the institutions' own protocols. For TCRbeta analysis, collaborators shipped samples as frozen whole blood, isolated PBMCs, or DNA extracted from either of those sample types. TCRbeta CDR3 regions were amplified from genomic DNA by means of the immunoSEQ Assay, a bias-controlled multiplex PCR. As for the original processing: The number of nucleated cells in each sample was estimated by amplification of reference gene primers within the assay. To quantify the absolute abundance of each unique TCRbeta CDR3 rearrangement, sequence reads were collapsed and filtered. For each sample, productive Simpson clonality was calculated by taking the square root of Simpson's diversity index across productive rearrangements. Here the immuneACCESS table is served through TCRdb, limited to in-frame sequences with V and J called. Missing clones are a known gap in these copies; in checked studies unresolved V genes cover under half, and the rest lacks a known reason. V, J and clone size reflect that table, while D and trimming were determined from the DNA. Counted in this sample were some 220,000 clones; around 90% of them appeared once. The leading ten clones occupy around 0.86% of the sample.

Points on this clone: Its antigen target is currently unknown. Base-call qualities are not available, and no considerably larger clone is one nucleotide away.

The sequencing sample was made of peripheral blood. The receptor's source is a man aged 30 to 45 with COVID-19, enrolled during active disease. The V gene is TRBV6-5 and the J gene is TRBJ1-1; 8 central nucleotides agree with TRBD1. The nucleotides are TGTGCCAGCAGCCGACAGGGGCCCACTGAAGCTTTCTTT. It is translated as CASSRQGPTEAFF.